The rows below give T cell receptor beta chains drawn from one sample of a study of cytomegalovirus exposure and HLA in healthy donors. Sequencing used immunoSEQ multiplex PCR; TCRdb keeps in-frame clones, though not all of them. The table lists roughly 100,000 clones, about three fifths of them singletons. The specimen was PBMCs. Every receptor here comes from a human donor in good health. Each CDR3 is given with its conserved first and last residue. The D gene is left open where the match is weak. Only part of the rows carry a size: once, few, many, or a class if the clone is expanded.

D gene: .
V gene: TRBV4-1
clone size: .
J gene: TRBJ2-1
CDR3 DNA: TGCGCCAGCAGCCAAGGTAGGAGGGGCTCCTACAATGAGCAGTTCTTC
CDR3 protein: CASSQGRRGSYNEQFF

D gene: .
V gene: TRBV9
clone size: .
J gene: TRBJ2-3
CDR3 DNA: TGTGCCAGCAGCGTAGTTAGTAGCACAGATACGCAGTATTTT
CDR3 protein: CASSVVSSTDTQYF

D gene: TRBD2
V gene: TRBV28
clone size: .
J gene: TRBJ2-5
CDR3 DNA: TGTGCCAGCAGTTCAGAGACTCAAAGGACTAGCGGGAGGGGAGAGACCCAGTACTTC
CDR3 protein: CASSSETQRTSGRGETQYF

D gene: .
V gene: TRBV6-1
clone size: .
J gene: TRBJ2-7
CDR3 DNA: TGTGCCAGCAGTGTGCACCAGTACGAGCAGTACTTC
CDR3 protein: CASSVHQYEQYF

D gene: TRBD1
V gene: TRBV14
clone size: .
J gene: TRBJ2-7
CDR3 DNA: TGTGCCAGCAGCCAAGAGGGACAGGGGCACATATGGGGGTCCTACGAGCAGTACTTC
CDR3 protein: CASSQEGQGHIWGSYEQYF

D gene: .
V gene: TRBV19
clone size: once
J gene: TRBJ1-1
CDR3 DNA: TGTGCCAGTAATCCGACAGCACACGTGAACACTGAAGCTTTCTTT
CDR3 protein: CASNPTAHVNTEAFF

D gene: TRBD1
V gene: TRBV7-9
clone size: .
J gene: TRBJ2-3
CDR3 DNA: TGTGCCAGCAGCTTAGCGGGACAGGGGTACACAGATACGCAGTATTTT
CDR3 protein: CASSLAGQGYTDTQYF

D gene: .
V gene: TRBV11-1
clone size: few
J gene: TRBJ2-7
CDR3 DNA: TGTGCCAGCAGCTTAAGGCGGGACAGCGAGCAGTACTTC
CDR3 protein: CASSLRRDSEQYF

D gene: .
V gene: TRBV29-1
clone size: few
J gene: TRBJ1-5
CDR3 DNA: TGCAGCGTTGGCGCGGGGGGAGGGAGCAATCAGCCCCAGCATTTT
CDR3 protein: CSVGAGGGSNQPQHF

D gene: .
V gene: TRBV30
clone size: .
J gene: TRBJ2-7
CDR3 DNA: TGTGCCTGGAGTGGGCAGGTCTCCTACGAGCAGTACTTC
CDR3 protein: CAWSGQVSYEQYF

D gene: .
V gene: TRBV28
clone size: once
J gene: TRBJ2-7
CDR3 DNA: TGTGCCAGCAGTTTCCGGTTCTCCTACGAGCAGTACTTC
CDR3 protein: CASSFRFSYEQYF

D gene: .
V gene: TRBV6-6
clone size: .
J gene: TRBJ2-1
CDR3 DNA: TGTGCCAGCAGTCAACAGGGATACAATGAGCAGTTCTTC
CDR3 protein: CASSQQGYNEQFF

D gene: TRBD2
V gene: TRBV6-6
clone size: few
J gene: TRBJ2-7
CDR3 DNA: TGTGCCAGCAGTAGACTAGCGGGAGTCGAGCAGTACTTC
CDR3 protein: CASSRLAGVEQYF